This T cell receptor beta chain was sequenced for a study of blood T cell repertoires in COVID-19. Study-level background: There were acute and convalescent COVID-19 samples, and they came from the United States, Italy and Spain. Nucleic acid was either cDNA or gDNA, and it came from T cells, B-cell-depleted T cells, or PBMCs.

Trimming took off 3 bases at V and 0 bases at J, with 10 bases between the two ends. CDR3 length: 15 residues. Germline loops: CDR1 SGHRS, CDR2 YFSETQ. How the authors handled the data: Cell counts per sample came from amplifying reference gene primers. Libraries were prepared by immunoSEQ multiplex PCR; TCRdb keeps only in-frame clonotypes and omits some of them. The DNA gave D and trimming, while V, J and clone size come from that table. The sample has around 75,000 clones, 88% seen once. The chain combines TRBV5-1 with TRBJ2-1; D uncertain. The TCR was taken from a human donor in a cohort sampled during active COVID-19. The specimen sequenced was peripheral blood. The CDR3 DNA is TGCGCCAGCAGCTATAGCCACCCCTCCTACAATGAGCAGTTCTTC. Residues: CASSYSHPSYNEQFF. The full variable domain, rest sourced from reference TRBV5-1 and TRBJ2-1, is KAGVTQTPRYLIKTRGQQVTLSCSPISGHRSVSWYQQTPGQGLQFLFEYFSETQRNKGNFPGRFSGRQFSNSRSEMNVSTLELGDSALYLCASSYSHPSYNEQFFGPGTRLTVL.